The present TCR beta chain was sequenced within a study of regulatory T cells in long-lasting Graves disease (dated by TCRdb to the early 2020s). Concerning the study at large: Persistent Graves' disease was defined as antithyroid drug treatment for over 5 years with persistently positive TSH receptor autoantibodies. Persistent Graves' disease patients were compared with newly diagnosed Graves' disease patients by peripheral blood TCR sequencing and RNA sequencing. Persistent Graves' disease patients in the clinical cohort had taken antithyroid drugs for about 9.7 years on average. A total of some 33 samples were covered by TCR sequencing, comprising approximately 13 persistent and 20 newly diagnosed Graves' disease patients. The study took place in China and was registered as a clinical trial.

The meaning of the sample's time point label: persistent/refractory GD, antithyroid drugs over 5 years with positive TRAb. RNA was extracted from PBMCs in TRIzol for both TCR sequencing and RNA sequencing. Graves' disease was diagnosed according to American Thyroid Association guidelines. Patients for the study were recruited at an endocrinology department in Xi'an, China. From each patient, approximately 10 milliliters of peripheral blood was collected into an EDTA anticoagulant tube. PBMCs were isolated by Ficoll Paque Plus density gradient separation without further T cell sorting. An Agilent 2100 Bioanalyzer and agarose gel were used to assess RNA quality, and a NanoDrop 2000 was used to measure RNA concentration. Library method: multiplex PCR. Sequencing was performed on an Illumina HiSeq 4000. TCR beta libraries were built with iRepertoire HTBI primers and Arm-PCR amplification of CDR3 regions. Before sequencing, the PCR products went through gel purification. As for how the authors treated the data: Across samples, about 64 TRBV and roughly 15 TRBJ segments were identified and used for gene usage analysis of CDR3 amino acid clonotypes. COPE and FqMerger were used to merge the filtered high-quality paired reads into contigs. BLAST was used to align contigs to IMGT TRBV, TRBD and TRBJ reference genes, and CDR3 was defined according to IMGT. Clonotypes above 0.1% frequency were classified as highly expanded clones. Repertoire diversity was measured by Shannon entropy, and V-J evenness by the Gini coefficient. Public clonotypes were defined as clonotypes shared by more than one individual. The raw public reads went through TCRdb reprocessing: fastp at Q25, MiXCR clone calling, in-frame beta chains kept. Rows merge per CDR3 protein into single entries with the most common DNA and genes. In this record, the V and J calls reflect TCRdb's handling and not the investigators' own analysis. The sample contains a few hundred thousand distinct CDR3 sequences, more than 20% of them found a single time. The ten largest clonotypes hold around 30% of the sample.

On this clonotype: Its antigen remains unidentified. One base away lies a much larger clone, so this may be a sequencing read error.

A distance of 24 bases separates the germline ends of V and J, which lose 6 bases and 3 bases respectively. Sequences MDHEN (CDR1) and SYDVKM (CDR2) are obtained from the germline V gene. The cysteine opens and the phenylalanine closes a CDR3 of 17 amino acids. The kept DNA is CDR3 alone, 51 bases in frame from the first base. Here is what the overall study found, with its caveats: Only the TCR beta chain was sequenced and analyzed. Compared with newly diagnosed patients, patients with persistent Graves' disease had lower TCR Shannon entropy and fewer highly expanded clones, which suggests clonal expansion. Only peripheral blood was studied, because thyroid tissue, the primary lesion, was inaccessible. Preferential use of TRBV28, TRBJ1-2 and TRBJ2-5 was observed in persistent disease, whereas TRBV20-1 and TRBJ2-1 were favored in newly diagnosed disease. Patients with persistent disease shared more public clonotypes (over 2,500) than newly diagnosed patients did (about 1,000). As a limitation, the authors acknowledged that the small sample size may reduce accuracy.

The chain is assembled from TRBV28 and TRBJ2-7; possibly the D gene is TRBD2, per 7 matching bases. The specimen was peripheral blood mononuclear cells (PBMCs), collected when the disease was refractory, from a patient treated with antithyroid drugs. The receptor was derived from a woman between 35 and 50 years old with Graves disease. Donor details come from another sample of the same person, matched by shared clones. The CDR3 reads CASRGRGGYRSFYEQYF. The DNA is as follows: TGTGCCAGCAGGGGAAGGGGGGGTTATCGGAGTTTCTACGAGCAGTACTTC.